A selection of T cell receptor beta chains follows, all from one sample in a study of cytomegalovirus exposure and HLA in healthy donors. The repertoire was sequenced with immunoSEQ multiplex PCR; TCRdb's copy has only in-frame clones and lacks some. The sample table includes tens of thousands of clones. Sample: PBMCs. The receptor set was obtained from a boy younger than 18 in good health and CMV-seronegative. Both conserved end residues are trimmed from each CDR3. Fields, in order: J gene, V gene, CDR3 length, CDR3 protein.

j_call: TRBJ2-7; v_call: TRBV12-5; cdr3_length: 11; cdr3_aa: ASAKPDGGEQY
j_call: TRBJ1-5; v_call: TRBV5-1; cdr3_length: 11; cdr3_aa: ASSLSPVSPQH
j_call: TRBJ1-1; v_call: TRBV5-1; cdr3_length: 13; cdr3_aa: ASSSSTDMNTEAF
j_call: TRBJ1-4; v_call: TRBV7-6; cdr3_length: 14; cdr3_aa: ASSNLIGAGSEKLF
j_call: TRBJ2-1; v_call: TRBV6-1; cdr3_length: 10; cdr3_aa: ASTIQGVQQF
j_call: TRBJ2-1; v_call: TRBV6-1; cdr3_length: 10; cdr3_aa: ASSDYGRDKF
j_call: TRBJ2-5; v_call: TRBV2; cdr3_length: 10; cdr3_aa: ASSEDGETQY
j_call: TRBJ2-7; v_call: TRBV19; cdr3_length: 13; cdr3_aa: ASRLGVDSSYEQY
j_call: TRBJ1-1; v_call: TRBV2; cdr3_length: 13; cdr3_aa: ASSEDHSPATEAF
j_call: TRBJ1-1; v_call: TRBV14; cdr3_length: 9; cdr3_aa: ASSQGGGAF
j_call: TRBJ2-7; v_call: TRBV5-1; cdr3_length: 12; cdr3_aa: ASSLGLAGDEQY
j_call: TRBJ2-2; v_call: TRBV18; cdr3_length: 12; cdr3_aa: ASSLDRGAGELF
j_call: TRBJ1-4; v_call: TRBV9; cdr3_length: 13; cdr3_aa: ASSVSGGVREKLF
j_call: TRBJ2-7; v_call: TRBV6-5; cdr3_length: 13; cdr3_aa: ASSGTGTLAYEQY
j_call: TRBJ1-2; v_call: TRBV19; cdr3_length: 14; cdr3_aa: ASASRQALSLYGYT
j_call: TRBJ1-6; v_call: TRBV18; cdr3_length: 13; cdr3_aa: ASSPTPTYNSPLH
j_call: TRBJ2-1; v_call: TRBV9; cdr3_length: 15; cdr3_aa: ASSVAPIPENALEQF
j_call: TRBJ1-1; v_call: TRBV6-4; cdr3_length: 11; cdr3_aa: ASSDGAVTEAF
j_call: TRBJ2-1; v_call: TRBV14; cdr3_length: 14; cdr3_aa: ASRPGEGAVYNEQF
j_call: TRBJ2-7; v_call: TRBV6-5; cdr3_length: 11; cdr3_aa: ASWRESTYEQY
j_call: TRBJ1-1; v_call: TRBV19; cdr3_length: 12; cdr3_aa: ASSIQALNTEAF
j_call: TRBJ1-5; v_call: TRBV7-2; cdr3_length: 17; cdr3_aa: ASSPPGGRGRGGNQPQH
j_call: TRBJ1-1; v_call: TRBV28; cdr3_length: 11; cdr3_aa: ASIGGQNTEAF
j_call: TRBJ2-1; v_call: TRBV2; cdr3_length: 13; cdr3_aa: ASRLTSGSGNEQF
j_call: TRBJ2-1; v_call: TRBV14; cdr3_length: 11; cdr3_aa: ASSQVVSGEQF
j_call: TRBJ2-1; v_call: TRBV19; cdr3_length: 12; cdr3_aa: ASSIALAYNEQF
j_call: TRBJ2-2; v_call: TRBV9; cdr3_length: 14; cdr3_aa: ASSAGTGVLIGELF
j_call: TRBJ2-2; v_call: TRBV4-1; cdr3_length: 15; cdr3_aa: ASSQDPQGANTGELF
j_call: TRBJ2-7; v_call: TRBV4-1; cdr3_length: 12; cdr3_aa: ASSLGGGSYEQY
j_call: TRBJ1-5; v_call: TRBV6-5; cdr3_length: 12; cdr3_aa: ASRRGTGNQPQH
j_call: TRBJ2-1; v_call: TRBV5-1; cdr3_length: 15; cdr3_aa: ASRPQGGTATANEQF
j_call: TRBJ1-2; v_call: TRBV2; cdr3_length: 10; cdr3_aa: ASLQVNYGYT
j_call: TRBJ1-1; v_call: TRBV7-6; cdr3_length: 13; cdr3_aa: ASSPGTDMNTEAF
j_call: TRBJ2-5; v_call: TRBV29-1; cdr3_length: 11; cdr3_aa: SVFVGAQETQY
j_call: TRBJ2-2; v_call: TRBV2; cdr3_length: 12; cdr3_aa: ASTNGQNTGELF
j_call: TRBJ1-2; v_call: TRBV30; cdr3_length: 12; cdr3_aa: AWSVGQGGYGYT
j_call: TRBJ2-5; v_call: TRBV6-5; cdr3_length: 11; cdr3_aa: ASSYAGGETQY
j_call: TRBJ1-2; v_call: TRBV5-1; cdr3_length: 11; cdr3_aa: ASSSGQGNGYT
j_call: TRBJ2-3; v_call: TRBV19; cdr3_length: 12; cdr3_aa: ASTKLEGSDTQY
j_call: TRBJ2-5; v_call: TRBV30; cdr3_length: 13; cdr3_aa: AWSSLAGGKETQY